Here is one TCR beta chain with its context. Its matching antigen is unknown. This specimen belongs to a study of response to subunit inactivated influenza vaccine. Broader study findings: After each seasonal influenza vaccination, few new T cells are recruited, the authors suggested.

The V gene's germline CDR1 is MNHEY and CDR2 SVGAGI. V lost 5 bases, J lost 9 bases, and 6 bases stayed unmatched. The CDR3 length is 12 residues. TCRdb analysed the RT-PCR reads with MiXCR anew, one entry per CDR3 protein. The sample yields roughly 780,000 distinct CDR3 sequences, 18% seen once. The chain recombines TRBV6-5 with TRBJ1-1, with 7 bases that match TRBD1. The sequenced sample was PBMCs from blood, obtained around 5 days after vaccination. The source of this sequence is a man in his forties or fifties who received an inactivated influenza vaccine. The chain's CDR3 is CASSETGRKAFF. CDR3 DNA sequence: TGTGCCAGCAGTGAGACAGGGCGGAAAGCTTTCTTT.